This TCR beta chain was captured in a study of T cell clonality in common variable immunodeficiency (dated by TCRdb to between 2014 and 2017). The paper as a whole reports these results and caveats: CVID subjects shared fewer TCRbeta clones with each other than healthy controls did (p < 0.0001). CVID TCRbeta sequences were reported to have fewer deletions and N-nucleotide insertions and to lack highly modified clones with 13 or more V deletions. According to the authors, finding the cause of the higher clonality in CVID would require sequencing the repertoires of T cell subpopulations. TCRbeta clonality was higher in CVID subjects than in healthy controls (t-test p = 0.018), and the increase was most characteristic of about a third of subjects. Even though DNA input was the same, control samples had an average of around 81,000 unique sequences each, compared with 30,000 to 40,000 in CVID samples. Patient heterogeneity within the CVID cohort put limits on correlating repertoire features with clinical complications.

For sequencing input, CVID and control samples contributed equivalent amounts of genomic DNA. For every sample, a 60 bp segment covering the rearranged TCRbeta CDR3 region was amplified and then sequenced. TCRbeta amplification used the immunoSEQ assay, a bias-corrected multiplex PCR with high-throughput sequencing. In the authors' own workflow: Every unique nucleotide sequence counted as a clone and was annotated with V, D and J genes, copy number and frequency. Sequences were labeled productive if in frame, and non-productive if out of frame or containing stop codons. As previously described, clonality was computed from Shannon's entropy. Mean CDR3 Kyte-Doolittle hydropathy was derived from the predicted amino acid sequences of productive clones. Hierarchical clustering of scaled V gene usage was performed with the R hclust function using Manhattan distance and complete linkage. Sharing of clones by CDR3 amino acid sequence was evaluated through resampling of 12 repertoires per group over 100 rounds. Repertoires were searched for approximately 70 published EBV-specific and 200 to 300 published CMV-specific TCRbeta sequences. After two CVID samples that produced fewer than 10,000 sequences were dropped from the analysis, some 41 CVID repertoires remained. TCRdb's version of the immuneACCESS table is confined to in-frame rearrangements and falls short of the full clone set. An unresolved V gene accounts for under half of the shortfall where checked; the remainder is of unknown origin. V, J and clone size were drawn from that table, and D and trimming were deduced from the DNA. The sample has around 40,000 clones on record, with no singletons. The ten largest clones add up to approximately 2% of the sample.

This clone was seen only a few times. Its binding antigen is unknown. The DNA ends 3 residues before the CDR3 does, and the rest of the CDR3 is filled in from the germline J gene. The germline V gene specifies SGHRS as CDR1 and YFSETQ as CDR2. The CDR3 sequence holds 17 residues, the cysteine and phenylalanine included. Sequencing covers 42 bases of the CDR3, shown here with the frame starting at base 1. Ends trimmed: V by 0 bases, J by 3 bases; bases unmatched to a gene: 9. Predominantly Caucasian heritage was noted among both the CVID patients and the healthy controls. From each donor, roughly 4.5 to 9 ml of heparinized peripheral whole blood was collected. Genomic DNA from adults with common variable immune deficiency (CVID) and from healthy adult controls was the source for sequencing TCRbeta CDR3 repertoires. A total of some 22 healthy adult volunteers (about 12 female and 10 or so male; age range about 20 to 70 years, mean age around 32) were included in the control group. Diluted blood was density-centrifuged over Hypaque 1077 or Ficoll-Paque to isolate peripheral blood mononuclear cells. Genomic DNA was obtained from unsorted mononuclear cells using either Qiagen column purification or a centrifugation-based method.

The receptor comes from a person aged 18 to 69 in good health. Sequencing was done on a sample of peripheral blood mononuclear cells. The chain was built from TRBV5-1 and TRBJ2-7, with TRBD2 matching 10 junction bases. The CDR3 bases that were read are TGCGCCAGCAGCTTGGAGACTAGCGGGCATAGGGTCTACGAG. Its protein is CASSLETSGHRVYE. The entire CDR3 protein reads CASSLETSGHRVYEQYF.